What follows are 20 T cell receptor beta chains derived from one specimen sequenced in a study of blood T cell repertoires in COVID-19 (dated by TCRdb to the early 2020s). The library relied on the immunoSEQ multiplex PCR assay. TCRdb carries this immuneACCESS record with in-frame sequences only. Its versions omit some clonotypes, under half of them owing to an unresolved V gene in the studies checked, with the rest unexplained. Counted in this sample were about 200,000 clones; around four fifths of them appeared once. The top ten constitute 27% of the sample. The sample comprised peripheral blood. The receptor set was obtained from a man in his forties or fifties with acute or convalescent COVID-19.

The CDR3 nucleotides are TGTGCCAGCAGCTTAAGGGCGGGAGGACTTTCGGAGACCCAGTACTTC. Translated, it gives CASSLRAGGLSETQYF. The chain recombines TRBV5-6 with TRBJ2-5, with TRBD2 matching over 8 bases. The CDR3 covers 16 residues. Unmatched junction bases numbered 11, after V lost 2 bases and J lost 5 bases. Germline CDR1 reads SGHDT; CDR2 reads YYEEEE.

This chain joins TRBV29-1 and TRBJ1-2; D is undetermined. CDR1 and CDR2 (germline): SQVTM, ANQGSEA. The CDR3 has 14 residues. Trimming shortened V by 4 bases and J by 7 bases, and 19 bases separated the two germline ends. The CDR3 is CSVGQREGIAGYTF. CDR3 nucleotides: TGCAGCGTTGGACAACGGGAGGGAATCGCTGGCTACACCTTC.

The rearrangement joins TRBV4-1 to TRBJ2-1; the match to TRBD2 covers 15 bases. Germline V gives CDR1 MGHRA, CDR2 YSYEKL. This CDR3 has 20 amino acids. V shed 4 bases, J shed 0 bases, and the junction held 10 bases outside the gene matches. CDR3 in DNA: TGCGCCAGCAGCCGCCTATTCGGGACTAGCGGGAGGAGCTCCTACAATGAGCAGTTCTTC. Translating gives CASSRLFGTSGRSSYNEQFF.

The chain joins TRBV5-6 to TRBJ2-1, with D unclear. Trimming stripped 0 bases from V and 5 bases from J, with 9 bases between. The CDR3 spans 14 residues. The germline CDR1 and CDR2 sequences are SGHDT and YYEEEE. Written as DNA, the CDR3 is TGTGCCAGCAGCTTGGTCCGACAAAACAATGAGCAGTTCTTC. It specifies CASSLVRQNNEQFF.

The V call is TRBV24-1, the J call TRBJ2-3; 9 bases agree with TRBD2. This CDR3 comprises 15 residues. Per the germline V gene, CDR1 is KGHDR and CDR2 is SFDVKD. CDR3 in amino acids: CVRAGGSPSTDTQYF. DNA of the CDR3: TGTGTGAGGGCGGGAGGGTCCCCTAGCACAGATACGCAGTATTTT.

The chain has TRBV20-1 and TRBJ1-1; D remains ambiguous. Germline CDR1 DFQATT, CDR2 SNEGSKA (reference sequence). The CDR3 covers 11 residues. The V gene lost 3 bases and the J gene lost 7 bases, with 9 bases spanning the gap. For the CDR3, the DNA is TGCAGTGCTAGGGGCGTGCTTGAAGCTTTCTTT. Its protein product is CSARGVLEAFF.

The chain combines TRBV6-2 or TRBV6-3 with TRBJ2-1, with 8 positions matching TRBD2. This CDR3 region has 17 residues. Germline lookup yields CDR1 MNHEY and CDR2 SVGEGT. V was pared by 3 bases and J by 0 bases, with 7 bases of the junction left unmatched. Here the CDR3 DNA reads TGTGCCAGCAGTTATCTACTAGCGGCCGGCTCCTACAATGAGCAGTTCTTC. This encodes CASSYLLAAGSYNEQFF.

The rearrangement joins TRBV5-1 to TRBJ2-1, with D perhaps TRBD2 (5 bases). V shed 0 bases and J shed 4 bases, with 14 bases lying between them. The CDR3 consists of 16 residues. Germline V lookup: CDR1 SGHRS, CDR2 YFSETQ. This CDR3 reads CASSLARGRDYNEQFF. CDR3 DNA sequence: TGCGCCAGCAGCTTGGCGCGAGGGCGCGATTACAATGAGCAGTTCTTC.

The chain is built from TRBV6-1 and TRBJ2-7; TRBD1 agrees at 10 bases. The germline gives CDR1 MNHNS, CDR2 SASEGT. V lost 2 bases and J lost 7; bases outside the gene matches: 14. The CDR3 consists of 17 residues. CDR3 loop: CASSETLAGQGSCEQYF. The DNA for the CDR3 is TGTGCCAGCAGTGAAACCCTGGCGGGACAGGGGTCGTGTGAGCAGTACTTC.

The genes are TRBV6-5 and TRBJ2-2, with TRBD2 as a possible D gene (6 bases). Germline CDR1 and CDR2: MNHEY and SVGAGI. CDR3 length equals 14 residues. V was cut by 4 bases and J by 6 bases, with 12 bases left in between. The chain's CDR3 is CASSSESSAGELFF. In DNA, the CDR3 is TGTGCCAGCAGTTCAGAGTCTAGCGCCGGGGAGCTGTTTTTT.

This clone appeared a single time. V gene TRBV19 combines with J gene TRBJ1-6, with a weak D call TRBD1 (6 bases). Trimming removed 6 bases at V and 9 bases at J, with 15 bases between. CDR1 is LNHDA and CDR2 is SQIVND in the germline V gene (reference sequence). This CDR3 is built from 14 residues. Here the CDR3 reads CASSRITGISPLHF. The DNA for the CDR3 is TGTGCCAGTAGCCGCATTACAGGGATTTCACCCCTCCACTTT.

The CDR3 spells CASTVGTGGTYGYTF. Written as DNA, the CDR3 is TGTGCCAGCACCGTCGGGACAGGGGGGACCTATGGCTACACCTTC. This chain joins TRBV2 and TRBJ1-2; 11 nucleotides align to TRBD1. V lost 7 bases to trimming and J lost 4 bases; unmatched junction nucleotides: 8. The CDR3 is made up of 15 amino acids. The V gene's germline CDR1 is SNHLY and CDR2 FYNNEI.

The chain uses TRBV7-2 and TRBJ2-7, with 8 nucleotides matching TRBD1. From germline, CDR1 is SGHTA and CDR2 FQGNSA. Germline trimming cut 2 bases from V and 6 bases from J; bases unmatched to any gene: 0. The CDR3 loop spans 12 amino acids. CDR3 protein: CASSLTGGEQYF. In DNA form, the CDR3 reads TGTGCCAGCAGCTTAACAGGGGGCGAGCAGTACTTC.

This sequence joins TRBV4-3 and TRBJ2-1; tentative D call: TRBD2 (6 bases). Trimming removed 4 bases at V and 10 bases at J, with 23 bases between. Germline V gene sequence: CDR1 LGHNA, CDR2 YSLEER. The CDR3 runs 16 residues. The chain's CDR3 is CASSRFSGEVQWEQFF. Here the CDR3 DNA reads TGCGCCAGCAGCCGTTTTTCGGGGGAGGTTCAATGGGAGCAGTTCTTC.

The gene calls are TRBV12-5 and TRBJ2-1; D might be TRBD2 (6 bases). CDR3 length equals 12 residues. V dropped 0 bases and J dropped 13 bases, with 10 bases sitting between them. Germline lookup yields CDR1 LGHNT and CDR2 FRNRAP. As DNA, the CDR3 is TGTGCTAGTGGTTTGGTGCGGGGTGCTCAGTTCTTC. Its protein product is CASGLVRGAQFF.

Note on this clone: Germline is not matched at one junction end, which may reflect a read error. The rearrangement links TRBV13 to TRBJ2-2, with a tentative D call TRBD1 (6 bases). CDR1 PRHDT and CDR2 FYEKMQ come from the germline V gene (reference sequence). This CDR3 is 15 amino acids long. CDR3 region: CASSLGQLNTGELFF. The DNA of the CDR3 is TGTGCCAGCAGCCTAGGACAGCTCAACACCGGGGAGCTGTTTTTT.

The chain uses TRBV19 and TRBJ2-3, with D perhaps matching TRBD2 (6 bases). Germline CDR1 reads LNHDA; CDR2 reads SQIVND (reference sequence). Trimming cost V 3 bases and J 4 bases, with 11 bases left between them. CDR3 size: 14 residues. The CDR3 bases are TGTGCCAGTAGTATGGAGGGCCCCCCAGATACGCAGTATTTT. Protein: CASSMEGPPDTQYF.

This chain uses TRBV6-1 with TRBJ1-3, with no clear D. Trimming removed 3 bases at V and 0 bases at J, with 15 bases between. This CDR3 contains 17 residues. Germline CDR1 reads MNHNS; CDR2 reads SASEGT. The CDR3: CASSDSSGYYSGNTIYF. The CDR3 DNA follows: TGTGCCAGCAGTGATAGTAGTGGGTACTACTCTGGAAACACCATATATTTT.

On this clone itself: This specimen includes other DNA sequences encoding the same CDR3. The rearrangement links TRBV27 to TRBJ1-2; D ambiguous. Trimming removed 0 bases at V and 4 bases at J, with 15 bases between. CDR1 and CDR2 from the germline V gene are MNHEY and SMNVEV (reference sequence). CDR3 length: 16 amino acids. The CDR3 sequence is CASSLSPAGGSYGYTF. For the CDR3, the DNA is TGTGCCAGCAGTTTATCCCCCGCCGGAGGGTCCTATGGCTACACCTTC.

This clone has more than one count but fewer than ten. The chain recombines TRBV3-1 (or the pseudogene TRBV3-2) with TRBJ1-2; the match to TRBD1 covers 7 bases. Trimming at V came to 2 bases and at J to 4 bases, leaving 4 bases not matched to a gene. Germline assignment: CDR1 LGHDT and CDR2 YNNKEL (reference sequence). CDR3 length equals 14 residues. CDR3 sequence (DNA): TGTGCCAGCAGCCAAAGAGGGGGCGGCTATGGCTACACCTTC. Amino acid sequence: CASSQRGGGYGYTF.